The present T cell receptor (beta chain) was sequenced within a study of shared clonotypes between healthy human individuals. This clone was picked up one time. Antigen specificity is unknown. An even split of each subset's genomic DNA across several immunoSEQ plates was performed. Only in-frame clones appear in the TCRdb table, and some are missing; sequencing was by immunoSEQ multiplex PCR. The sample yields a few million clones, 93% seen once. V lost 4 bases, J lost 4 bases, and 6 bases stayed unmatched. The CDR3 loop spans 15 amino acids. Germline V lookup: CDR1 SGHAT, CDR2 FQNNGV. Overall study findings and caveats: Investigators collected only blood, and repertoires in tissues likely differ. Clonotype sharing among donors, it was expected, would be affected by sequencing depth.

Material for sequencing was naive CD4+ T cells from PBMCs. Stated subset: CD45RA+ positively selected. The chain couples TRBV11-2 to TRBJ2-3, with 9 bases aligning to TRBD1. This TCR came from a young man in good health. Some clones in this sample may be carry-over from other donors' samples. This chain's CDR3 is CASSSGQGIADTQYF. The CDR3 nucleotides are TGTGCCAGCAGCTCGGGACAGGGAATCGCAGATACGCAGTATTTT.